The 5 T cell receptor beta chains below come from one sample, sequenced in a study of T cells in Graves' hyperthyroidism and ophthalmopathy. What was amplified from RNA transcripts were TCR beta CDR3 regions. Using the HTBI primer set, a first-round RT-PCR was run on the TCR CDR3. TCRdb reprocessed the multiplex PCR reads with MiXCR, giving one entry per CDR3 protein. This table holds 600,000 or so distinct CDR3 sequences, 13% to 15% found once. Sequencing used blood. The receptors here all came from a woman between 18 and 29 years old with Graves' ophthalmopathy.

This clonotype was counted a few times. V usage is TRBV9 and J usage is TRBJ1-4; no clear D. Germline V gene data show CDR1 as SGDLS and CDR2 as YYNGEE. This CDR3 is built from 15 residues. Trimming stripped 0 bases from V and 0 bases from J, with 6 bases between. The CDR3 nucleotides read TGTGCCAGCAGCGTAGGAGGGTCAACTAATGAAAAACTGTTTTTT. Protein product: CASSVGGSTNEKLFF.

This clonotype was observed many times. The chain uses TRBV27 and TRBJ2-7; D not resolved. The germline V and J ends were trimmed by 3 bases and 7 bases, with 13 bases remaining between them. CDR3 length equals 13 residues. The germline CDR1 and CDR2 sequences are MNHEY and SMNVEV (reference sequence). The CDR3 region has the DNA TGTGCCAGCAGTTTCGGACCCCTGGGGGAGCAGTACTTC. Its translation: CASSFGPLGEQYF.

This clonotype has more than one count but fewer than ten. Mismatch with germline at one junction end may stem from a read error. The chain is built from TRBV15 and TRBJ2-7; tentative D call: TRBD1 (6 bases). The CDR3 has 13 amino acids. Germline values: CDR1 LNHNV, CDR2 YYDKDF (reference sequence). The CDR3 sequence is CATSRGTDYGQYF. CDR3 in DNA: TGTGCCACCAGCAGAGGGACAGATTACGGGCAGTACTTC.

This clonotype was seen many times. The rearrangement joins TRBV7-9 to TRBJ2-5, with TRBD1 identical over 9 bases. J was trimmed by 4 bases and V by 7 bases; bases with no gene match: 13. The CDR3 sequence is 16 residues long. CDR1 is SEHNR, CDR2 FQNEAQ, per germline (reference sequence). The CDR3 region has the DNA TGTGCCAGCACCGTCCCTCGGACAGGGGTTGTAGAGACCCAGTACTTC. This gives the protein CASTVPRTGVVETQYF.

A few counts support this clonotype. V is TRBV27 and J is TRBJ2-1; 14 bases map to TRBD2. Trimming at V came to 8 bases and at J to 9 bases, leaving 12 bases not matched to a gene. CDR3 size: 16 residues. Germline lookup yields CDR1 MNHEY and CDR2 SMNVEV (reference sequence). The CDR3 here is CASSGLAGVSESEQFF. CDR3 nucleotide sequence: TGTGCCAGCTCGGGACTAGCGGGAGTGTCCGAGAGTGAGCAGTTCTTC.